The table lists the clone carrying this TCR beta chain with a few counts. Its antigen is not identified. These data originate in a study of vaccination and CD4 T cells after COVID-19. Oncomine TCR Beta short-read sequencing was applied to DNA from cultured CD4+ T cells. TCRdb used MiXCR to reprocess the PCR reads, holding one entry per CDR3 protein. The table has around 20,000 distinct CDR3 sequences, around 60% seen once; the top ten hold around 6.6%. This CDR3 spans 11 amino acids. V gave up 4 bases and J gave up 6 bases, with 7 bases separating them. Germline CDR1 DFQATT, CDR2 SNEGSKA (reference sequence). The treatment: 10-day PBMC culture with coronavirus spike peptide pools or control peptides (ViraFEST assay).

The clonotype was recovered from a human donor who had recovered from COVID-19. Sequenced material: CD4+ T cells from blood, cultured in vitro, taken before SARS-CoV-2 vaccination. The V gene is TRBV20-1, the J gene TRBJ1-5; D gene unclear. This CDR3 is CSAMGAQPQHF. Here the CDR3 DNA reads TGCAGTGCTATGGGTGCTCAGCCCCAGCATTTT.